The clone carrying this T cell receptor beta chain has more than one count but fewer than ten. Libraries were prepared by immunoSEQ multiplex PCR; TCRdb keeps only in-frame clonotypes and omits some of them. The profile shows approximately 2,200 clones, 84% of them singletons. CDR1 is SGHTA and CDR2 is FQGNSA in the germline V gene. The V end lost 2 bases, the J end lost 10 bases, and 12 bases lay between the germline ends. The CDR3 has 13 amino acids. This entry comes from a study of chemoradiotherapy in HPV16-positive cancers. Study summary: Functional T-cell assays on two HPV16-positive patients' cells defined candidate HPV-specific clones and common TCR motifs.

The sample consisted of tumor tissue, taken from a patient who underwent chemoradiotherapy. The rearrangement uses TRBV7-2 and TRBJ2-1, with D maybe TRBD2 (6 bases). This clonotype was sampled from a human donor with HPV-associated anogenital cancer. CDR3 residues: CASSLYSAGEQFF. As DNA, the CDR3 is TGTGCCAGCAGCTTATATTCGGCGGGAGAGCAGTTCTTC.